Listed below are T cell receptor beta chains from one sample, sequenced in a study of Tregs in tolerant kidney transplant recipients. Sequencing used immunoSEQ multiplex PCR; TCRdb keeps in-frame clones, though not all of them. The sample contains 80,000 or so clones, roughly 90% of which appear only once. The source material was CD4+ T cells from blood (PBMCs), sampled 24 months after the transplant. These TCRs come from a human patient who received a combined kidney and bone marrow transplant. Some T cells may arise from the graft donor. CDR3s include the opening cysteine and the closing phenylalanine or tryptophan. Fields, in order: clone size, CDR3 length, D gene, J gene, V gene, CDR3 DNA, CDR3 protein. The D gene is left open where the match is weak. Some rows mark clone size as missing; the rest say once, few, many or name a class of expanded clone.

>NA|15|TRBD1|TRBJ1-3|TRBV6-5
TGTGCCAGCAAACTAGGACAGGGGTTAGGAAACACCATATATTTT
CASKLGQGLGNTIYF
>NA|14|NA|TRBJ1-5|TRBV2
TGTGCCAGCAGTCGCAGGGGATTCAATCAGCCCCAGCATTTT
CASSRRGFNQPQHF
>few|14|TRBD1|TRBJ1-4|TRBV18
TGTGCCAGCTCACCACGGCAGGGGGATGAAAAACTGTTTTTT
CASSPRQGDEKLFF
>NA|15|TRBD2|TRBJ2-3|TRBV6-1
TGTGCCAGCAGTGCTCTAGCGGGAGGGACAGATACGCAGTATTTT
CASSALAGGTDTQYF
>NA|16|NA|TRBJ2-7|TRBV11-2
TGTGCCAGCAGCTTAGGTCTGGTCCCAGGGAACTACGAGCAGTACTTC
CASSLGLVPGNYEQYF
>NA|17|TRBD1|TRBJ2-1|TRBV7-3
TGTGCCAGCAGCCTACTACTTGGGACAGGCAACTACAATGAGCAGTTCTTC
CASSLLLGTGNYNEQFF
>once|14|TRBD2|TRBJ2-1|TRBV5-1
TGCGCCAGCAGCTTGGCCGCGGGGGGTAATGAGCAGTTCTTC
CASSLAAGGNEQFF
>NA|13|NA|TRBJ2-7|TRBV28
TGTGCCAGCAGGAGGGTCCCTTACTACGAGCAGTACTTC
CASRRVPYYEQYF
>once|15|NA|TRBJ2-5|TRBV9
TGTGCCAGCAGCGTAGGCCACGAGGAAATGGAGACCCAGTACTTC
CASSVGHEEMETQYF
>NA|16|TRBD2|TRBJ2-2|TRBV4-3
TGCGCCAGCAGCCATGCTAGCGGGAGGGCCACCGGGGAGCTGTTTTTT
CASSHASGRATGELFF
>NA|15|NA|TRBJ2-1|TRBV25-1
TGTGCCAGCAGTGAATATGACTACCTTATTAATGAGCAGTTCTTC
CASSEYDYLINEQFF
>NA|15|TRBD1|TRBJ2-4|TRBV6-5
TGTGCCAGCAGTTACGCCGGACAGGGAAAAAACATTCAGTACTTC
CASSYAGQGKNIQYF
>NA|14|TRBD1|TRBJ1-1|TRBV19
TGTGCCAGTAAAAATCAACAGGGGACCACTGAAGCTTTCTTT
CASKNQQGTTEAFF
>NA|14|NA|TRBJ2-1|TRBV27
TGTGCCAGCAGTTTTAACGGGAACTACAATGAGCAGTTCTTC
CASSFNGNYNEQFF
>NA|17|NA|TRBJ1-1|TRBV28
TGTGCCAGCAGTCTGCAGTTCATTAAGCGGGTGAACACTGAAGCTTTCTTT
CASSLQFIKRVNTEAFF
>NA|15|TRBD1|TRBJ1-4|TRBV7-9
TGTGCCAGCAGCTGGACCGGGACAGGGATTGAAAAACTGTTTTTT
CASSWTGTGIEKLFF
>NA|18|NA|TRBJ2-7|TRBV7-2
TGTGCCAGCAGCTCCCCCCGGAACTTAGGGGGAGAATACTACGAGCAGTACTTC
CASSSPRNLGGEYYEQYF
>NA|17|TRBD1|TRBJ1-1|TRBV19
TGTGCCAGTAGTTCGTCCGGGACAGGGGGCGGAAACACTGAAGCTTTCTTT
CASSSSGTGGGNTEAFF
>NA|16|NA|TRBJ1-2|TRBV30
TGTGCCTGGAGTGTACCATGGCCAGGGACTAACTATGGCTACACCTTC
CAWSVPWPGTNYGYTF
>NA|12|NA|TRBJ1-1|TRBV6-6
TGTGCCAGCAGCTGGAGAGAGCCTGAAGCTTTCTTT
CASSWREPEAFF
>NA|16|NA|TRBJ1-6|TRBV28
TGTGCCAGCAGTTTGCCAATAGGGGGAACGGGTTCACCCCTCCACTTT
CASSLPIGGTGSPLHF
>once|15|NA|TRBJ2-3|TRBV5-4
TGTGCCAGCAGCTTGGCCCCTGGCTCCACAGATACGCAGTATTTT
CASSLAPGSTDTQYF
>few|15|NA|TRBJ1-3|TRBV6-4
TGTGCCAGCAGCTCAAGAGGCGGAGGGGGAAACACCATATATTTT
CASSSRGGGGNTIYF
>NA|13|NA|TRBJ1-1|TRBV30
TGTGCCTGGAAACGGGAAGAGAACACTGAAGCTTTCTTT
CAWKREENTEAFF
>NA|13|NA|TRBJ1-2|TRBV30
TGTGCCTGGATTTCAGGGTACGGCTATGGCTACACCTTC
CAWISGYGYGYTF
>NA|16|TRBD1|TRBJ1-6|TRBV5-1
TGCGCCAGTAGCCCACAAACCGACAGGGTGGATTCACCCCTCCACTTT
CASSPQTDRVDSPLHF
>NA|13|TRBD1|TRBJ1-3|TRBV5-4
TGTGCCAGCAGCTGGGACAGGGGGGACACCATATATTTT
CASSWDRGDTIYF
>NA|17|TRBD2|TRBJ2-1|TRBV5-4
TGTGCCAGCAGCTCCAGACTAGCCCTTAGCTCCTACAATGAGCAGTTCTTC
CASSSRLALSSYNEQFF
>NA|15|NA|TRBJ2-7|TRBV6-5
TGTGCCAGCAGTTATCAGGGCCGAGGCTCCTACGAGCAGTACTTC
CASSYQGRGSYEQYF
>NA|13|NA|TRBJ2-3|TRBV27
TGTGCCAGCAGGTACCTACTGGCAGATACGCAGTATTTT
CASRYLLADTQYF
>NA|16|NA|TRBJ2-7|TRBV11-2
TGTGCCAGCAGCTTAGATGTGGGAGGGGGTAGGTACGAGCAGTACTTC
CASSLDVGGGRYEQYF
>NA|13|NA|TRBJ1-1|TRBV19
TGTGCCAGTAGTATCCCAGGGAACACTGAAGCTTTCTTT
CASSIPGNTEAFF
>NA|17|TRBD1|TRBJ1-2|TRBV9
TGTGCCAGCAGCGTAGGGGACAGGGGGCAGGATTCCTATGGCTACACCTTC
CASSVGDRGQDSYGYTF
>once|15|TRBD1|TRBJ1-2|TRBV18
TGTGCCAGCTACAGAGACAGGGGGACCTATGATGGCTACACCTTC
CASYRDRGTYDGYTF
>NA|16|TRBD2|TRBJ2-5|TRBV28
TGTGCCAGCAGTTTACGTAGCGGGGGCCCTAGAGAGACCCAGTACTTC
CASSLRSGGPRETQYF
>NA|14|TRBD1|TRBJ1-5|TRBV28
TGTGCCAGCAGTGCCGGGACAGGGACCCAGCCCCAGCATTTT
CASSAGTGTQPQHF
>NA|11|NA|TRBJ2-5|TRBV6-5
TGTGCCAGCACTGCGGGAGAGACCCAGTACTTC
CASTAGETQYF
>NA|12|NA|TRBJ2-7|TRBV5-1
TGCGCCAGCAGCAGGGGTCCTGGCGAGCAGTACTTC
CASSRGPGEQYF
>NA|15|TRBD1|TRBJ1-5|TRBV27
TGTGCCAGCAGTTTAAGACAGGGTAACAATCAGCCCCAGCATTTT
CASSLRQGNNQPQHF
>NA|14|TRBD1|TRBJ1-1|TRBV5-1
TGCGCCAGCAGCTTGGAGGGGGCGGACACTGAAGCTTTCTTT
CASSLEGADTEAFF
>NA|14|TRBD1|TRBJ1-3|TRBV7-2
TGTGCCAGCAGCTCAGGGGGCGCTGGAAACACCATATATTTT
CASSSGGAGNTIYF
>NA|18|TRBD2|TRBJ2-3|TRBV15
TGTGCCACCAGCAGAGAGGGGGCAGCTAGCGGGGGAACAGATACGCAGTATTTT
CATSREGAASGGTDTQYF
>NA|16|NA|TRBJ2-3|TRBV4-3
TGCGCCAGCAGCCAATTGGGGGGGGGCAGGCCAGATACGCAGTATTTT
CASSQLGGGRPDTQYF
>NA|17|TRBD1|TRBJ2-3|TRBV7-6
TGTGCCAGCAGCTTAGAGGCTTGGACAGGGTGGGCAGATACGCAGTATTTT
CASSLEAWTGWADTQYF
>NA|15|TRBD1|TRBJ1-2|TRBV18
TGTGCCAGCTCACCGCCCGGGACAGGGGGGAATGGCTACACCTTC
CASSPPGTGGNGYTF
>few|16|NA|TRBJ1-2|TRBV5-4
TGTGCCAGCAGCTTGGGACAGCTAGAAAACCTCTATAGCTACACCTTC
CASSLGQLENLYSYTF
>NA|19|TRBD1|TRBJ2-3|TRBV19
TGTGCCAGTAGCCCTCGGACAGGGGCCACTCTTTCCCGCACAGATACGCAGTATTTT
CASSPRTGATLSRTDTQYF
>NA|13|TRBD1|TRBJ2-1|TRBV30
TGTGCCTGGAGTTCCACAGGGGGCGCGGTTCTGTTCTTC
CAWSSTGGAVLFF
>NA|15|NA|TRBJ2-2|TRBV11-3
TGTGCCAGCAGCTTCCTCAGAGGATACACCGGGGAGCTGTTTTTT
CASSFLRGYTGELFF
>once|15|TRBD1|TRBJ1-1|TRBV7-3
TGTGCCAGCAGCATAACGGGACAGGGTGGCACTGAAGCTTTCTTT
CASSITGQGGTEAFF
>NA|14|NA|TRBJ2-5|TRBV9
TGTGCCAGCAGCCCTCGACTAGTAAAAGAGACCCAGTACTTC
CASSPRLVKETQYF
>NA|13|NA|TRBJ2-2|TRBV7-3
TGTGCCAGCAGCTTAAATTTCGGCGGGGAGCTGTTTTTT
CASSLNFGGELFF
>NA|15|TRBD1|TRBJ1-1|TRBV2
TGTGCCAGCACCGGGACAGCCTGGAAGGACGTAAAAGCTTTCTTT
CASTGTAWKDVKAFF
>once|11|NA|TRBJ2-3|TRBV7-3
TGTGCCAGCAGCTCAGGGTATACGCAGTATTTT
CASSSGYTQYF